A selection of T cell receptor beta chains follows, all from one sample in a study of blood T cell repertoires in COVID-19. The data were produced by immunoSEQ multiplex PCR, yet TCRdb's version contains in-frame clones alone and is incomplete. There are about 180,000 clones in the sample; 83% occur only once, and less than 2% lies in the top ten. Specimen: peripheral blood. The receptor set was obtained from a human donor in a cohort sampled during active COVID-19. The CDR3 runs from the conserved cysteine through the conserved F or W. A D gene is named only where the DNA matches it firmly. Clone size appears in some rows only: once, few, many, or a class for an expanded clone.

TRBV5-1,TRBJ2-3,-,TRBD1,TGCGCCAGCAGCTCCGACAGGGCCGGAGATACGCAGTATTTT,CASSSDRAGDTQYF
TRBV11-1,TRBJ2-3,-,TRBD2,TGTGCCAGCAGCTTAGCGGTGGCTAGCGGGAGGAGCACAGATACGCAGTATTTT,CASSLAVASGRSTDTQYF
TRBV25-1,TRBJ2-7,-,-,TGTGCCAGCAAACCCCCCTTAGACACCTACGAGCAGTACTTC,CASKPPLDTYEQYF
TRBV6-1,TRBJ1-6,few,TRBD1,TGTGCCAGCAGTGAGGTAACAGGGGTAGGGTCCTATAATTCACCCCTCCACTTT,CASSEVTGVGSYNSPLHF
TRBV7-2,TRBJ2-7,-,TRBD2,TGTGCCAGCAGCTTAGGGCTAGCGGGATTCAGCCACGAGCAGTACTTC,CASSLGLAGFSHEQYF
TRBV15,TRBJ1-5,-,-,TGTGCCACCAGCAGAGATCGGGTAGGCAATCAGCCCCAGCATTTT,CATSRDRVGNQPQHF
TRBV6-5,TRBJ1-1,-,-,TGTGCCAGCAGCTGGGGACACCTGAACACTGAAGCTTTCTTT,CASSWGHLNTEAFF
TRBV6-5,TRBJ2-3,-,-,TGTGCCAGCAAAGGACAGTCAGATACGCAGTATTTT,CASKGQSDTQYF
TRBV5-1,TRBJ1-4,-,TRBD1,TGCGCCAGCAGCTTGTGGGACAGTAATGAAAAACTGTTTTTT,CASSLWDSNEKLFF
TRBV5-1,TRBJ1-1,-,-,TGCGCCAGCAGCCTGCGGTTAGGGAACACTGAAGCTTTCTTT,CASSLRLGNTEAFF
TRBV5-1,TRBJ2-7,-,TRBD2,TGCGCCAGCAGCTTGGAACTAGCGGGAGGGGAGCAGTACTTC,CASSLELAGGEQYF
TRBV21-1,TRBJ2-7,-,-,TGTGCCAGCAGCAGACCCGCGAAAGACAGTCGGTTGTTATACGAGCAGTACTTC,CASSRPAKDSRLLYEQYF